This T cell receptor beta chain was obtained from a study of identical twins. Template switching, a step in the protocol, added a universal primer site, and cDNA carried unique molecular identifiers. In TCRdb, the 5' RACE reads were re-called with MiXCR into one record per CDR3 protein. Of around 340,000 distinct CDR3 sequences in the sample, about 10% are singletons; the top ten hold 8.5% to 10%. Per germline, CDR1 SGHRS and CDR2 YFSETQ. V was clipped by 0 bases and J by 1 base, with 13 bases between them. CDR3 length: 16 residues. The chain employs TRBV5-1 and TRBJ1-1; no clear D gene. The sequenced sample consisted of naive T cells sorted from blood. The TCR sequence derives from a woman in her forties or fifties in good health. The CDR3 sequence is CASSLASRQANTEAFF. In nucleotides, the CDR3 is TGCGCCAGCAGCTTGGCTAGTCGGCAAGCGAACACTGAAGCTTTCTTT.